The rows below give T cell receptor beta chains drawn from one sample of a study of glioma-infiltrating T cells. TCRdb independently ran MiXCR on the multiplex PCR reads; one entry per CDR3 protein. The sample contains more than 300,000 distinct CDR3 sequences, less than 50% of which appear only once. The specimen sequenced was glioma tissue, nonneoplastic brain tissue, or PBMCs (not recorded which). The receptors originated from a human donor with low-grade glioma or glioblastoma, undergoing nonglioma brain surgery, or in good health (not recorded which). The CDR3 runs from the conserved cysteine through the conserved F or W. D genes are given only for firm matches. Clone size is given for some rows only: seen once, a few or many times, or a class if the clone is expanded.

many | TRBJ2-1 | TRBV15 | TRBD2 | TGTGCCACCAGCTCCAAGACTAGCGGGAGTGATGAGCAGTTCTTC | CATSSKTSGSDEQFF
NA | TRBJ1-4 | TRBV7-2 | TRBD1 | TGTGCCAGCAGCTTAGCTGGGACAGGCAGGGTTAATGAAAAACTGTTTTTT | CASSLAGTGRVNEKLFF
once | TRBJ2-1 | TRBV7-2 | NA | TGTGCCAGCAGCTTACACGTTTCCTACAATGAGCAGTTCTTC | CASSLHVSYNEQFF
NA | TRBJ2-1 | TRBV7-2 | TRBD2 | TGTGCCAGCAGCGGACAGACTAGCGGCTACAATGAGCAGTTCTTC | CASSGQTSGYNEQFF
NA | TRBJ1-5 | TRBV4-1 | NA | TGCGCCAGCAGCCCTTTTATGAGCAATCAGCCCCAGCATTTT | CASSPFMSNQPQHF
many | TRBJ2-7 | TRBV28 | TRBD2 | TGTGCCAGCTCTCTAGCGGGAGCCGAGCAGTACTTC | CASSLAGAEQYF
NA | TRBJ1-5 | TRBV7-8 | NA | TGTGCCAGCAGCTTGATGGGGACACACTATAGCAATCAGCCCCAGCATTTT | CASSLMGTHYSNQPQHF
NA | TRBJ2-7 | TRBV7-2 | NA | TGTGCCAGCAGCCCCCCCGGCGAGCAGTACTTC | CASSPPGEQYF
NA | TRBJ2-1 | TRBV4-1 | NA | TGCGCCAGCAGACCGTGGGCGACGAGCAGCGGGTTGGACAATGAGCAGTTCTTC | CASRPWATSSGLDNEQFF
few | TRBJ2-5 | TRBV7-9 | NA | TGTGCCAGCAGCTTAGCGCAGGGTAGCGAAGAGACCCAGTACTTC | CASSLAQGSEETQYF
few | TRBJ1-5 | TRBV2 | NA | TGTGCCAGCAGTGACTTGGGGGCTTACAATCAGCCCCAGCATTTT | CASSDLGAYNQPQHF
NA | TRBJ1-1 | TRBV11-2 | NA | TGTGCCAGCAGCCCGGGTCCTGAAGATGCTTTCTTT | CASSPGPEDAFF
many | TRBJ1-2 | TRBV20-1 | NA | TGCAGTGCTAGATCCAGGGCTGTGAATGGCTACACCTTC | CSARSRAVNGYTF
NA | TRBJ2-6 | TRBV20-1 | NA | TGCAGTGCTAGAGCGGGGAGCTCTCTGGCCAACGTCCTGACTTTC | CSARAGSSLANVLTF
NA | TRBJ2-3 | TRBV30 | NA | TGTGCCTGGAGTGCAGATCCGACTACTACGCAGTATTTT | CAWSADPTTTQYF
NA | TRBJ1-1 | TRBV7-9 | NA | TGTGCCAGCAGTTTCGTGGTAACAATGAACACTGAAGCTTTCTTT | CASSFVVTMNTEAFF
NA | TRBJ2-1 | TRBV27 | TRBD2 | TGTGCCAGCAGTTTAACTAGCGGGAGAATGTCCTACAATGAGCAGTTCTTC | CASSLTSGRMSYNEQFF
many | TRBJ1-5 | TRBV27 | TRBD1 | TGTGCCAGCAGACGGACAGGCCTAAATCAGCCCCAGCATTTT | CASRRTGLNQPQHF
few | TRBJ1-1 | TRBV15 | TRBD1 | TGTGCCACCAGCGGACGGACAGGGGACACTGAAGCTTTCTTT | CATSGRTGDTEAFF
NA | TRBJ1-1 | TRBV2 | NA | TGTGCCAGCAGCTTTGGGGATCAAACTGAAGCTTTCTTT | CASSFGDQTEAFF
many | TRBJ2-1 | TRBV20-1 | TRBD2 | TGCAGTGCTAGAGTAGCGGGATCCCACAATGAGCAGTTCTTC | CSARVAGSHNEQFF
many | TRBJ2-3 | TRBV15 | NA | TGTGCCACCAGCCGCAAAGGACAGACTACGCAGTATTTT | CATSRKGQTTQYF
NA | TRBJ2-1 | TRBV28 | TRBD2 | TGTGCCAGCAGTCTGCCCAGTAGCGGGAGTGATGAGCAGTTCTTC | CASSLPSSGSDEQFF
NA | TRBJ2-7 | TRBV7-3 | NA | TGTGCCAGCAGCCCCGGGGCAGGACGGTCCTACGAGCAGTACTTC | CASSPGAGRSYEQYF
NA | TRBJ1-6 | TRBV28 | NA | TGTGCCAGCAGCCCCATGTGGGCCCGCCCGCCCTATAATTCACCCCTCCACTTT | CASSPMWARPPYNSPLHF
NA | TRBJ2-2 | TRBV4-2 | NA | TGTGCCAGCAGCCAAGGGCGGATAAACACCGGGGAGCTGTTTTTT | CASSQGRINTGELFF
NA | TRBJ2-1 | TRBV3-1 | NA | TGCGCCAGCAGCGATACCCTAGGTGGGTACAATGAGCAGTTCTTC | CASSDTLGGYNEQFF
NA | TRBJ1-3 | TRBV4-1 | NA | TGCGCCAGCAGCCAAGATTGGTTCAGCTCTGGAAACACCATATATTTT | CASSQDWFSSGNTIYF
once | TRBJ2-7 | TRBV6-2/TRBV6-3 | NA | TGTGCCAGCAGCCTGGGGCGCCACCGGGAGCAGTACTTC | CASSLGRHREQYF
NA | TRBJ1-4 | TRBV4-1 | TRBD1 | TGCGCCAGCAGCCAAGAAGTAGGACAGGGCAGAGGAAAACTGTTTTTT | CASSQEVGQGRGKLFF
many | TRBJ2-1 | TRBV20-1 | TRBD2 | TGCAGTGCTAGTTCTCTAGCGGGAGATCAGAATGAGCAGTTCTTC | CSASSLAGDQNEQFF
NA | TRBJ2-7 | TRBV28 | NA | TGTGCCAGCAGTTCAAGGGGCTACGAGCAGTACTTC | CASSSRGYEQYF
many | TRBJ1-2 | TRBV28 | NA | TGTGCCAGCAGTATACAGGGATACGGCTACACCTTC | CASSIQGYGYTF